A selection of T cell receptor beta chains follows, all from one sample in a study of CD8 T cells in Susac syndrome. TCRdb recomputed calls from the immunoSEQ multiplex PCR reads with MiXCR, one row per CDR3 protein. The data contain about 300,000 distinct CDR3 sequences, around 90% of them singletons. Sequencing used CD4+ T cells from PBMCs. All receptors come from a human donor with multiple sclerosis. Each CDR3 is given with its conserved first and last residue. A D gene is named only where the DNA matches it firmly. The listing skips clone size in some rows; elsewhere it reads once, few, many or a size class.

D,V,size,J,CDR3,DNA
TRBD1,TRBV5-1,-,TRBJ1-1,CASSSRDRRTEAFF,TGCGCCAGCAGCTCCCGGGACAGGCGGACTGAAGCTTTCTTT
-,TRBV30,-,TRBJ2-7,CAWSRGLYEQYF,TGTGCCTGGAGTCGTGGGCTCTACGAGCAGTACTTC
TRBD1,TRBV5-4,-,TRBJ1-6,CASSATGHNSPLHF,TGTGCCAGCAGCGCGACAGGGCACAATTCACCCCTCCACTTT
-,TRBV19,-,TRBJ1-5,CASTSAWGPKHF,TGTGCCAGTACCTCCGCCTGGGGCCCCAAGCATTTT
TRBD1,TRBV18,-,TRBJ2-3,CASSPSGQNTDTQYF,TGTGCCAGCTCACCCTCGGGACAGAACACAGATACGCAGTATTTT
TRBD1,TRBV5-1,once,TRBJ2-7,CASSTGQGAGGGDEQYF,TGCGCCAGCAGCACTGGACAGGGGGCAGGTGGAGGGGACGAGCAGTACTTC
TRBD2,TRBV6-5,-,TRBJ2-3,CASSSGLAGGPVTDTQYF,TGTGCCAGCAGTTCGGGACTAGCGGGGGGGCCTGTCACAGATACGCAGTATTTT
-,TRBV24-1,-,TRBJ2-2,CATSRDTGELFF,TGTGCCACCAGCCGGGACACCGGGGAGCTGTTTTTT
-,TRBV5-1,-,TRBJ1-1,CASSRIMGTDTEAFF,TGCGCCAGCAGCCGGATCATGGGTACCGACACTGAAGCTTTCTTT
-,TRBV6-5,few,TRBJ1-5,CASSLGVYQPQHF,TGTGCCAGCAGTTTGGGGGTGTACCAGCCCCAGCATTTT
-,TRBV27,-,TRBJ2-1,CATSGTNFYNEQFF,TGTGCCACCTCGGGGACAAACTTCTACAATGAGCAGTTCTTC
-,TRBV19,-,TRBJ2-1,CASSIHLPSSYNEQFF,TGTGCCAGTAGTATTCATCTCCCCAGCTCCTACAATGAGCAGTTCTTC
-,TRBV18,few,TRBJ2-7,CASSQDGTSSYEQYF,TGTGCCAGCTCCCAGGACGGGACAAGCTCCTACGAGCAGTACTTC
-,TRBV7-2,once,TRBJ2-7,CASSLAIDYEQYF,TGTGCCAGCAGCTTAGCGATTGATTACGAGCAGTACTTC
-,TRBV19,-,TRBJ1-6,CASTGTSYNSPLHF,TGTGCCAGTACGGGGACCTCCTATAATTCACCCCTCCACTTT
-,TRBV7-3,-,TRBJ2-3,CASSAPTTDTQYF,TGTGCCAGCAGCGCCCCCACCACAGATACGCAGTATTTT
-,TRBV6-5,few,TRBJ1-6,CASSLGLAGNSPLHF,TGTGCCAGCAGCCTCGGTCTCGCGGGGAATTCGCCCCTCCACTTT
-,TRBV2,-,TRBJ2-5,CASRESSPRTQYF,TGTGCCAGCAGGGAATCTTCCCCCCGGACCCAGTACTTC
-,TRBV18,-,TRBJ1-1,CASSKPGASEAFF,TGTGCCAGCTCAAAGCCAGGGGCCTCTGAAGCTTTCTTT
TRBD2,TRBV3-1,-,TRBJ2-3,CASSQPGTSGHLSTDTQYF,TGTGCCAGCAGCCAACCAGGGACTAGCGGGCATCTTAGCACAGATACGCAGTATTTT
TRBD1,TRBV2,-,TRBJ1-1,CASSDTGTGMRAFF,TGTGCCAGCAGTGATACCGGGACAGGGATGAGAGCTTTCTTT
TRBD1,TRBV6-6,-,TRBJ1-1,CASSPRVDRALYEAFF,TGTGCCAGCAGTCCCCGTGTTGACAGGGCGCTATATGAAGCTTTCTTT
-,TRBV4-1,once,TRBJ2-1,CASSQVGGRYNEQFF,TGCGCCAGCAGCCAAGTCGGGGGCCGCTACAATGAGCAGTTCTTC
TRBD2,TRBV6-2/TRBV6-3,-,TRBJ2-7,CASSSGLAGVPYEQYF,TGTGCCAGCAGCTCGGGACTAGCGGGAGTACCCTACGAGCAGTACTTC
TRBD1,TRBV4-2,-,TRBJ1-1,CASSQEGQGRVAEAFF,TGTGCCAGCAGCCAAGAGGGACAGGGACGGGTCGCTGAAGCTTTCTTT
-,TRBV7-9,-,TRBJ2-5,CASSVLETQYF,TGTGCCAGCAGCGTGCTAGAGACCCAGTACTTC
-,TRBV24-1,few,TRBJ1-2,CATSDPPRQGYTF,TGTGCCACCAGTGATCCCCCCCGACAGGGCTACACCTTC
-,TRBV3-1,-,TRBJ1-5,CASSRGLSNQPQHF,TGTGCCAGCAGCCGAGGACTTAGCAATCAGCCCCAGCATTTT
-,TRBV4-1,-,TRBJ2-7,CASSQVVGVLEQYF,TGCGCCAGCAGCCAAGTAGTCGGGGTCTTGGAGCAGTACTTC
-,TRBV9,-,TRBJ1-1,CASSVAAGNTEAFF,TGTGCCAGCAGCGTAGCGGCAGGGAACACTGAAGCTTTCTTT
-,TRBV12-3/TRBV12-4,few,TRBJ1-2,CASSLTGDYGYTF,TGTGCCAGCAGTTTGACCGGGGACTATGGCTACACCTTC
-,TRBV2,-,TRBJ2-7,CASSATRIYEQYF,TGTGCCAGCAGTGCCACTAGAATCTACGAGCAGTACTTC
TRBD2,TRBV20-1,-,TRBJ2-4,CSGKTSAEGIQYF,TGCAGTGGCAAGACTAGCGCGGAGGGCATTCAGTACTTC
-,TRBV3-1,once,TRBJ1-6,CASTRGDSPLHF,TGTGCCAGCACTCGAGGGGATTCACCCCTCCACTTT
-,TRBV14,-,TRBJ2-7,CASSQAQGYEQYF,TGTGCCAGCAGCCAAGCGCAGGGCTACGAGCAGTACTTC
-,TRBV20-1,-,TRBJ2-3,CSARVQATDTQYF,TGCAGTGCTAGAGTTCAAGCCACAGATACGCAGTATTTT
TRBD2,TRBV7-3,-,TRBJ2-3,CASSLKLAGGPDTQYF,TGTGCCAGCAGCTTAAAATTAGCGGGAGGGCCAGATACGCAGTATTTT
-,TRBV7-6,once,TRBJ2-7,CASSSLPDRSEQYF,TGTGCCAGCAGCTCCCTCCCGGACAGAAGCGAGCAGTACTTC
TRBD1,TRBV24-1,-,TRBJ2-7,CATSRDRVAGEQYF,TGTGCCACCAGCCGCGACAGGGTCGCTGGGGAGCAGTACTTC
TRBD1,TRBV4-1,-,TRBJ1-1,CASSLTGGNTEAFF,TGCGCCAGCAGCCTTACAGGGGGTAACACTGAAGCTTTCTTT
-,TRBV12-3/TRBV12-4,-,TRBJ1-3,CASSPRSPPRLGAGNTIYF,TGTGCCAGCAGTCCCCGGAGTCCGCCTAGGTTGGGCGCTGGAAACACCATATATTTT
-,TRBV29-1,once,TRBJ1-5,CSVQSGLNQPQHF,TGCAGCGTCCAATCAGGGCTCAATCAGCCCCAGCATTTT
-,TRBV19,-,TRBJ1-2,CASSILKQGVGGYTF,TGTGCCAGTAGTATATTGAAACAGGGAGTTGGAGGCTACACCTTC
TRBD2,TRBV6-6,-,TRBJ2-1,CASSSTSGGGGEQFF,TGTGCCAGCAGTTCGACTAGCGGGGGGGGCGGTGAGCAGTTCTTC